This TCR beta chain was identified in a study of T cell changes during pregnancy in multiple sclerosis. TCRdb keeps only in-frame clones here, not all; method: immunoSEQ multiplex PCR. This sample has 65,000 to 95,000 clones; about 88% occur once, and the top ten carry over 1.5%. The CDR3 contains 18 residues. Germline CDR1 is SQVTM and CDR2 is ANQGSEA. V lost 0 bases, J lost 3 bases, and 22 bases lay in between. The V call is TRBV29-1, the J call TRBJ2-3, with a possible D match to TRBD2 (7 bases). The sequencing here drew on peripheral blood, taken before pregnancy. The clonotype comes from a female donor with multiple sclerosis, enrolled in a pregnancy study. This CDR3 reads CSVEEVEGGPELTDTQYF. In DNA, the CDR3 is TGCAGCGTTGAAGAGGTGGAGGGGGGGCCGGAATTGACAGATACGCAGTATTTT.